This T cell receptor (beta chain) appears in the sequencing data of a study of T cells after somatic rescue of genetic block. The assay was immunoSEQ multiplex PCR, and TCRdb's table has in-frame clones only and misses some. The sample holds about 72,000 clones, approximately 91% seen once. The CDR3 runs 12 residues. Germline-derived CDR1 and CDR2 are SQVTM and ANQGSEA. Trimming took off 7 bases at V and 0 bases at J, with 9 bases between the two ends. This clone occurred a few times. The V and J genes are TRBV29-1 and TRBJ1-1; TRBD1 might be the D (6 bases). Input material: peripheral blood mononuclear cells (PBMCs). The receptor was derived from a man aged 25-45 years. Written as DNA, the CDR3 is TGCAGCGCAGACAGGTTGAACACTGAAGCTTTCTTT. This translates into CSADRLNTEAFF.